These T cell receptor beta chains were read from a single sample in a study of cytomegalovirus exposure and HLA in healthy donors. Profiled with immunoSEQ multiplex PCR; TCRdb holds only in-frame clones, not every one. This sample has roughly 65,000 clones, with around 80% found just once. Sequencing input: PBMCs. The receptors here all came from a woman younger than 45 in good health and CMV-seronegative. The CDR3 runs from the conserved cysteine through the conserved F or W. Each record gives: V gene, J gene, CDR3 protein.

V gene: TRBV29-1; J gene: TRBJ2-2; CDR3 protein: CSVWGESGELFF
V gene: TRBV2; J gene: TRBJ2-7; CDR3 protein: CASMVGGYHEQYF
V gene: TRBV28; J gene: TRBJ1-2; CDR3 protein: CASSFDVSPSGYTF
V gene: TRBV13; J gene: TRBJ1-1; CDR3 protein: CASSLVQGMNTEAFF
V gene: TRBV4-1; J gene: TRBJ1-3; CDR3 protein: CASSQDGEVNTIYF
V gene: TRBV6-6; J gene: TRBJ1-3; CDR3 protein: CASLQGQPKNTIYF
V gene: TRBV4-1; J gene: TRBJ1-5; CDR3 protein: CASSQSMTGSNQPQHF
V gene: TRBV29-1; J gene: TRBJ1-1; CDR3 protein: CSVVGLGTEAFF
V gene: TRBV29-1; J gene: TRBJ1-2; CDR3 protein: CSVRDRGLYGYTF
V gene: TRBV9; J gene: TRBJ2-1; CDR3 protein: CASSPRDRYNEQFF
V gene: TRBV5-4; J gene: TRBJ2-1; CDR3 protein: CASSPWTSLYNEQFF
V gene: TRBV4-1; J gene: TRBJ2-7; CDR3 protein: CASSPRKGGAYEQYF
V gene: TRBV4-1; J gene: TRBJ1-2; CDR3 protein: CASSQGWTFGYTF
V gene: TRBV4-1; J gene: TRBJ1-6; CDR3 protein: CASSPLPGRNNSPLHF
V gene: TRBV11-2; J gene: TRBJ1-1; CDR3 protein: CASSLNYGGSEAFF
V gene: TRBV30; J gene: TRBJ1-2; CDR3 protein: CAWSVKGVNYGYTF